The sample holds one count of the clone carrying this T cell receptor beta chain. The antigen is not known. Clones were read by immunoSEQ multiplex PCR, and TCRdb kept only the in-frame ones, dropping some. The sample holds almost 70,000 clones, roughly 85% seen once. The sampling schedule covered blood at baseline, cycle 4 day 1, and cycle 7 day 1. The data originate from a study of OX40 agonist ivuxolimab in advanced cancers. Across the study: Hepatocellular carcinoma, melanoma, renal cell or head and neck cancer occurred in dose-escalation patients. Patients with prior anti-PD-1, anti-PD-L1 or anti-CTLA-4 therapy were eligible; about 41% had some. General study points: Compared with others, partial responders at 0.1-3.0 mg/kg displayed clonal expansion among the lowest.

This clonotype originated in an adult with an advanced solid tumor such as melanoma, head and neck, liver or kidney cancer. Sequences were derived from CD4+ or CD8+ T cells sorted from blood, sampled in a trial of the OX40 agonist ivuxolimab.

Here the CDR3 reads CASSLSGDTEAFF. CDR3 sequence (DNA): TGTGCCAGCAGCTTGTCAGGGGACACTGAAGCTTTCTTT. V usage is TRBV5-5 and J usage is TRBJ1-1; D may be TRBD1 (6 bases). From germline, CDR1 is SGHKS and CDR2 YYEKEE (reference sequence). The length of the CDR3 is 13 residues. The V end lost 1 base, the J end lost 3 bases, and 7 bases lay between the germline ends.